This TCR beta chain was identified during a study of cytomegalovirus exposure and HLA in healthy donors. Study-wide points: An assumption of roughly uniform sequencing depth across donors underlay the presence/absence analyses. Many donors carried some public TCRs, although rarity characterized most TCR sequences.

Primers: 60 Vbeta forward and 13 Jbeta reverse. Repertoires were generated with immunoSEQ multiplex PCR, while TCRdb's copy carries only in-frame clones and drops some. The table lists some 120,000 clones, roughly 80% of them singletons. Germline lookup yields CDR1 SGHNT and CDR2 YYREEE (reference sequence). Trimming cost V 1 base and J 2 bases, with 13 bases left between them. This CDR3 is built from 17 residues. For this clone: As yet, its antigen is unknown.

The source is a young man in good health and CMV-seronegative. Sequenced: PBMCs. V is TRBV5-4 and J is TRBJ2-6, with a tentative D call TRBD1 (6 bases). CDR3 DNA sequence: TGTGCCAGCAGCTTGTGGGGGCGAAGGGCTGGGGCCAACGTCCTGACTTTC. Translated: CASSLWGRRAGANVLTF.